This T cell receptor beta chain was found in a study of blood T cell repertoires in COVID-19. Study summary: Samples taken during acute and convalescent COVID-19 were collected in the United States, Italy and Spain. PBMCs, B-cell-depleted T cells, or T cells provided the cDNA or gDNA that made up the material.

As handled by the study authors: Reference gene primer amplification in the assay estimated nucleated cell counts. Some clones are missing from TCRdb's copy, which holds only in-frame ones; the method was immunoSEQ multiplex PCR. V and J calls and clone size are copied from that table; D and trimming were computed from the DNA. There are 300,000 or so clones in the sample; around 89% occur only once, and approximately 6.5% lies in the top ten. This CDR3 has 15 amino acids. Trimming cost V 4 bases and J 7 bases; bases outside gene matches: 3. Per germline, CDR1 MNHEY and CDR2 SVGEGT. This clonotype was obtained from a man younger than 35 who had recovered from COVID-19. The rearrangement links TRBV6-2 or TRBV6-3 to TRBJ1-6; the match to TRBD1 covers 11 bases. The specimen was peripheral blood. CDR3 bases: TGTGCCAGCAGTTTTAGGACAGGGGGCAATTCACCCCTCCACTTT. It specifies CASSFRTGGNSPLHF.